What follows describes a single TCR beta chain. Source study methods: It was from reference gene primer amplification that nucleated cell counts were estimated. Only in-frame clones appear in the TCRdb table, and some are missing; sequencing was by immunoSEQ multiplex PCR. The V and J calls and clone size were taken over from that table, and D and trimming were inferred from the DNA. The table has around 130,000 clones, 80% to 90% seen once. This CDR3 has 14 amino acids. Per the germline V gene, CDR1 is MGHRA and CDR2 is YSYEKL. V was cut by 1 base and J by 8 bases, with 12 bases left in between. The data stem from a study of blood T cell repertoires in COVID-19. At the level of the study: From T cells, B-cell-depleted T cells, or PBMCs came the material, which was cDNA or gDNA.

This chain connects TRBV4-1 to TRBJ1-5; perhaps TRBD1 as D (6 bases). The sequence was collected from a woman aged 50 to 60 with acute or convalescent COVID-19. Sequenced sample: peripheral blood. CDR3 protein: CASSQAGGLEPQHF. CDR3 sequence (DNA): TGCGCCAGCAGCCAAGCGGGGGGCTTGGAGCCCCAGCATTTT.